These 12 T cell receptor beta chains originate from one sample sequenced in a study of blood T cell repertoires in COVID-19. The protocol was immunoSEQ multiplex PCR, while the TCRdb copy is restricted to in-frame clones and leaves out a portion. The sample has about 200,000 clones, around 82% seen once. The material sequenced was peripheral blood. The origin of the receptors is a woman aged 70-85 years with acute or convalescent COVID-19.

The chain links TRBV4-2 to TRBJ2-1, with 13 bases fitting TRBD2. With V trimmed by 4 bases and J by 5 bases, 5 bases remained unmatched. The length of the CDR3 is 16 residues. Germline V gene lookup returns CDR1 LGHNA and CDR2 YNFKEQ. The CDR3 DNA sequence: TGTGCCAGCAGCCGGTGGACTAGCGGGAGTGACAATGAGCAGTTCTTC. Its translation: CASSRWTSGSDNEQFF.

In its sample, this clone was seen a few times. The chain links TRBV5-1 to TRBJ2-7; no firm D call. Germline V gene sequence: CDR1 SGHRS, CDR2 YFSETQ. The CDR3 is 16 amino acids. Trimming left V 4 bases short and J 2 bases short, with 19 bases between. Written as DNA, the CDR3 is TGCGCCAGCAGCCCCAAAGAGCGCCGCACGCCCTACGAGCAGTACTTC. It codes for CASSPKERRTPYEQYF.

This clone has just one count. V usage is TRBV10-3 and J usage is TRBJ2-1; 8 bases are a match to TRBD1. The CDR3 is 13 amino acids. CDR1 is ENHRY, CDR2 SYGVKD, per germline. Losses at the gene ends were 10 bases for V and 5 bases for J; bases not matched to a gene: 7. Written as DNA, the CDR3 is TGTGCCACCCGGGACAGGATCGACAATGAGCAGTTCTTC. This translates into CATRDRIDNEQFF.

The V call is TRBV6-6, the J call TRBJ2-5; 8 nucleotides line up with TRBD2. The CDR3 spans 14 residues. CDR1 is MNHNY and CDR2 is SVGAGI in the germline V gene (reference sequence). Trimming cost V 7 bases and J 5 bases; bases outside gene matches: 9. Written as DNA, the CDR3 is TGTGCCAGCAATGACGGGAGGGTTCCGGAGACCCAGTACTTC. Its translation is CASNDGRVPETQYF.

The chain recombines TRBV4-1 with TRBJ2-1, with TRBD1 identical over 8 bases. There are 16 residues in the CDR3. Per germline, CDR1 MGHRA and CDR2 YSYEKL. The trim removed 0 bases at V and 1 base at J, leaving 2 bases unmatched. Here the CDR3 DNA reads TGCGCCAGCAGCCAAGAGAGGACAGGGTCCTACAATGAGCAGTTCTTC. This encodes CASSQERTGSYNEQFF.

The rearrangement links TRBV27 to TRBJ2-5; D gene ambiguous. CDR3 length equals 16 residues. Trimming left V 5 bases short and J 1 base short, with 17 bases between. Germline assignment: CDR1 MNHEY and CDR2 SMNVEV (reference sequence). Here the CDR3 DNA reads TGTGCCAGCAGTCTGGCCGGGTCCTACCCCCAAGAGACCCAGTACTTC. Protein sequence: CASSLAGSYPQETQYF.

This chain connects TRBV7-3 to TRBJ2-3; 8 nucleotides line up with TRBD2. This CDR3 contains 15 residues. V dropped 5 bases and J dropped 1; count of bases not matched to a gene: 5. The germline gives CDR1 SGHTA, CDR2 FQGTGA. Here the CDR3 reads CASSGGGGRTDTQYF. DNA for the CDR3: TGTGCCAGCAGCGGGGGCGGGGGGCGCACAGATACGCAGTATTTT.

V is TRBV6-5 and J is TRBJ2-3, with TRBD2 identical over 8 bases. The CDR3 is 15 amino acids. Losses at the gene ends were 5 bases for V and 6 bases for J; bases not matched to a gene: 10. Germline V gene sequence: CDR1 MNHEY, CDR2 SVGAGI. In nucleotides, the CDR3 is TGTGCCAGCAGTCCCCGGACTAGCTGGGGGGATACGCAGTATTTT. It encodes CASSPRTSWGDTQYF.

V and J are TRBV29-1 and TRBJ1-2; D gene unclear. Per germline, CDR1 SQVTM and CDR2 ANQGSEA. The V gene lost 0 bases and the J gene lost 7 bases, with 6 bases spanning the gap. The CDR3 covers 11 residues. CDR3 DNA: TGCAGCGTTGAAGACGCAGGTGGCTACACCTTC. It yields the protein CSVEDAGGYTF.

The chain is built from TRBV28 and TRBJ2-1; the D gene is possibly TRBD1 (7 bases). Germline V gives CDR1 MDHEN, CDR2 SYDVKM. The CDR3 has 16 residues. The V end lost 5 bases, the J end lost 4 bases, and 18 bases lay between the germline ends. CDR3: CASSRGARGVYNEQFF. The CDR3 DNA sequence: TGTGCCAGCAGTCGAGGGGCCAGGGGGGTTTACAATGAGCAGTTCTTC.

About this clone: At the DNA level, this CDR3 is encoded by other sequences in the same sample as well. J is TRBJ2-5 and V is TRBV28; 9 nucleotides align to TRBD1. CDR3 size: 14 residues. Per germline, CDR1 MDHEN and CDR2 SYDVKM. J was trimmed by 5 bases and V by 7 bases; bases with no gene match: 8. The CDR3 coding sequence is TGTGCCAGCACCTGGGGACAGGGACCTGAGACCCAGTACTTC. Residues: CASTWGQGPETQYF.

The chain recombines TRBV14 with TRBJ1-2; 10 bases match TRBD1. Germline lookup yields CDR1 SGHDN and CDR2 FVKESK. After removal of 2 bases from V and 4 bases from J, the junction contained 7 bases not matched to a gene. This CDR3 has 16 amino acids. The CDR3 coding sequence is TGTGCCAGCAGCCAACCTGGGACAGGGGATTTCTATGGCTACACCTTC. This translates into CASSQPGTGDFYGYTF.